This is a list of T cell receptor beta chains from one sample in a study of CD8+CD57+ T cells in acquired aplastic anemia. TCRdb reprocessed the reads via MiXCR and lists one record per CDR3 protein. The data contain roughly 58,000 distinct CDR3 sequences, 55% of them singletons. The sequenced material came from sorted CD4+, CD8+, or CD8+CD57+ T cells (not recorded which) from PBMCs. The receptors shown here come from a human donor in good health, serving as a control. The conserved cysteine and the conserved F or W are not part of the CDR3 here.

j_call: TRBJ1-2
v_call: TRBV28
cdr3_aa: ASSGSGEGNYGYT

j_call: TRBJ2-7
v_call: TRBV28
cdr3_aa: ASSRTTAFYEQY

j_call: TRBJ1-2
v_call: TRBV20-1
cdr3_aa: SASDYGYT

j_call: TRBJ2-1
v_call: TRBV15
cdr3_aa: ATRGTSGSNEQF

j_call: TRBJ1-3
v_call: TRBV2
cdr3_aa: ASSIGTSGNTIY

j_call: TRBJ1-6
v_call: TRBV29-1
cdr3_aa: NGGQGGSPLH

j_call: TRBJ2-5
v_call: TRBV5-6
cdr3_aa: ASSQDRGEQETQY

j_call: TRBJ2-7
v_call: TRBV7-8
cdr3_aa: ASSSPVFAVSYEQY

j_call: TRBJ2-1
v_call: TRBV24-1
cdr3_aa: ATRSGRDEQF

j_call: TRBJ1-4
v_call: TRBV11-1
cdr3_aa: ASSLAVGTEIEGEKLF

j_call: TRBJ2-1
v_call: TRBV14
cdr3_aa: ASSQDSSGRINEQF

j_call: TRBJ2-3
v_call: TRBV7-6
cdr3_aa: ASSGTAGEADTQY

j_call: TRBJ2-6
v_call: TRBV10-2
cdr3_aa: ASSTQGTGANVLT

j_call: TRBJ2-7
v_call: TRBV20-1
cdr3_aa: SARDPGGSTPNEQY

j_call: TRBJ1-5
v_call: TRBV2
cdr3_aa: ASSVWQIGGGGTGKNQPQH

j_call: TRBJ1-1
v_call: TRBV29-1
cdr3_aa: SVAFLNLGDTEAF

j_call: TRBJ1-1
v_call: TRBV5-1
cdr3_aa: ASSLNLGVEAF

j_call: TRBJ2-7
v_call: TRBV6-2/TRBV6-3
cdr3_aa: ASSSVIEQY

j_call: TRBJ2-3
v_call: TRBV20-1
cdr3_aa: SAGSGPTDTQY

j_call: TRBJ1-2
v_call: TRBV25-1
cdr3_aa: ASRRQGDGYT

j_call: TRBJ1-1
v_call: TRBV10-3
cdr3_aa: AISEAGPTEAF

j_call: TRBJ2-3
v_call: TRBV7-2
cdr3_aa: ASSLQGSDTQY

j_call: TRBJ2-7
v_call: TRBV7-8
cdr3_aa: ASSLAAEQY

j_call: TRBJ1-1
v_call: TRBV5-1
cdr3_aa: ASSRDRDLSNTEAF

j_call: TRBJ2-7
v_call: TRBV12-3/TRBV12-4
cdr3_aa: ASRPGQGRPYEQY

j_call: TRBJ2-1
v_call: TRBV2
cdr3_aa: ASSDRSSYNEQF

j_call: TRBJ2-2
v_call: TRBV6-4
cdr3_aa: ASSDSMFTGELF

j_call: TRBJ1-6
v_call: TRBV13
cdr3_aa: ASSGSAGANSPLH

j_call: TRBJ1-1
v_call: TRBV9
cdr3_aa: ASSVAPNRNTEAF

j_call: TRBJ2-7
v_call: TRBV7-9
cdr3_aa: ASSLAAGDKY

j_call: TRBJ2-7
v_call: TRBV12-3/TRBV12-4
cdr3_aa: ASSTSTSYEQY

j_call: TRBJ1-1
v_call: TRBV11-1
cdr3_aa: ASSLAGGIWGTEAF

j_call: TRBJ2-1
v_call: TRBV24-1
cdr3_aa: ATSETWGLAGNSYNEQF

j_call: TRBJ1-1
v_call: TRBV2
cdr3_aa: ASRPGVEAF

j_call: TRBJ1-1
v_call: TRBV3-1
cdr3_aa: ASSQQGGYTEAF

j_call: TRBJ1-6
v_call: TRBV4-1
cdr3_aa: ASSLSRDNNSPLH

j_call: TRBJ2-7
v_call: TRBV5-6
cdr3_aa: ASSRRDSGPYEQC

j_call: TRBJ2-1
v_call: TRBV6-1
cdr3_aa: ASRRNSGSSYNEQF

j_call: TRBJ2-3
v_call: TRBV24-1
cdr3_aa: ATNRDPQDTQY

j_call: TRBJ2-7
v_call: TRBV7-6
cdr3_aa: ASSRRDLGEQY

j_call: TRBJ1-6
v_call: TRBV20-1
cdr3_aa: SAREGNNSPLH

j_call: TRBJ2-5
v_call: TRBV24-1
cdr3_aa: ATSGTGEQETQY

j_call: TRBJ2-1
v_call: TRBV19
cdr3_aa: ASSFGYNEQF

j_call: TRBJ1-6
v_call: TRBV20-1
cdr3_aa: SAMRQEDSPLH

j_call: TRBJ2-3
v_call: TRBV19
cdr3_aa: ASSRTSGRTTDTQY

j_call: TRBJ2-3
v_call: TRBV5-4
cdr3_aa: ASSSSGTSGRRTDTQY

j_call: TRBJ2-1
v_call: TRBV9
cdr3_aa: ASSVGEGVPYNEQF

j_call: TRBJ1-1
v_call: TRBV9
cdr3_aa: ASSVDPHDLNTEAF

j_call: TRBJ2-7
v_call: TRBV13
cdr3_aa: ASSLEGGATYEQY

j_call: TRBJ2-2
v_call: TRBV5-1
cdr3_aa: ASSFVAGDTGELF

j_call: TRBJ2-1
v_call: TRBV29-1
cdr3_aa: SVGGSSYNEQF

j_call: TRBJ2-7
v_call: TRBV10-3
cdr3_aa: AIRRGPTPKQY

j_call: TRBJ2-3
v_call: TRBV2
cdr3_aa: ASSVGSLATDTQY

j_call: TRBJ1-5
v_call: TRBV29-1
cdr3_aa: SVESGPNQPQH

j_call: TRBJ2-7
v_call: TRBV15
cdr3_aa: AIGLGISREQY

j_call: TRBJ2-7
v_call: TRBV19
cdr3_aa: ASKPREAYEQY

j_call: TRBJ1-2
v_call: TRBV29-1
cdr3_aa: SVEPSTGGYGYT